This is a list of T cell receptor beta chains from one sample in a study of T cells in Graves' hyperthyroidism and ophthalmopathy. TCRdb recomputed calls from the multiplex PCR reads with MiXCR, one row per CDR3 protein. The sample has about 560,000 distinct CDR3 sequences, roughly 50% seen once; the top ten hold about 7.8%. The sequencing sample was made of peripheral blood or thyroid tissue (not recorded which). The receptors originated from a woman aged 18-30 years with Graves' hyperthyroidism. Both conserved end residues are part of each CDR3. A D gene is named only where the DNA matches it firmly. Size values are once, few and many counts, or a class for expanded clones, and some rows have none.

d_call	v_call	clone_size	cdr3_length	j_call	cdr3_nt	cdr3_aa
TRBD1	TRBV2	few	14	TRBJ1-1	TGTGCCAGCAGGGAATACAGGGGGAACACTGAAGCTTTCTTT	CASREYRGNTEAFF
NA	TRBV24-1	few	14	TRBJ1-5	TGTGCCAGCAGTTACCGAGGGGCAGGACAGCCCCAGCATTTT	CASSYRGAGQPQHF
NA	TRBV25-1	NA	14	TRBJ1-1	TGTGCCAGCCATACTTGGGACATCGACACTGAAGCTTTCTTT	CASHTWDIDTEAFF
NA	TRBV7-1	NA	13	TRBJ2-2	TGTGCCAGCACCGGAGAGGGGACCGGGGAGCTGTTTTTT	CASTGEGTGELFF
NA	TRBV2	NA	14	TRBJ1-2	TGTGCCAGCAGTCTATTGCGGGAAGACTATGGCTACACCTTC	CASSLLREDYGYTF
TRBD1	TRBV10-3	NA	12	TRBJ1-2	TGTGCCAGCAGCCTCGACAGGGCGGGCTACACCTTC	CASSLDRAGYTF
NA	TRBV10-3	NA	10	TRBJ1-6	TGTGCCGCTTCCTCCGGACCCCTCCACTTT	CAASSGPLHF
NA	TRBV20-1	NA	14	TRBJ1-1	TGCAGTGCTAGAGGCCCCACAGGGACCACTGAAGCTTTCTTT	CSARGPTGTTEAFF
TRBD1	TRBV20-1	NA	13	TRBJ1-4	TGCAGTTCCCCGGGACAGGGAGGTGAAAAACTGTTTTTT	CSSPGQGGEKLFF
NA	TRBV15	many	16	TRBJ1-3	TGTGCCACCAGCACCCTGCGCAGGTCCTCTGGAAACACCATATATTTT	CATSTLRRSSGNTIYF
NA	TRBV7-9	few	13	TRBJ2-2	TGTGCCAGCTCACCACTTCTAGGCGGGGAGCTGTTTTTT	CASSPLLGGELFF
NA	TRBV7-2	many	13	TRBJ1-2	TGTGCCAGCAGCGCATACAGGGTCTATGGCTACACCTTC	CASSAYRVYGYTF
TRBD2	TRBV7-9	NA	15	TRBJ2-5	TGTGCCAGCAGCTTAAGACTAGCGGGAGGGGAGACCCAGTACTTC	CASSLRLAGGETQYF
TRBD1	TRBV6-1	NA	14	TRBJ1-4	TGTGCCAGCTTCTCGACAGGGGAGGTAGAAAAACTGTTTTTT	CASFSTGEVEKLFF
TRBD1	TRBV11-2	NA	16	TRBJ1-5	TGTGCCAGCAGCCTCACTAAAGGGGGCGGAGGACAGCCCCAGCATTTT	CASSLTKGGGGQPQHF
NA	TRBV2	NA	15	TRBJ2-3	TGTGCCAGCAGTGAGTGGGGCGCCGGGAGAGATACGCAGTATTTT	CASSEWGAGRDTQYF
NA	TRBV7-2	NA	17	TRBJ1-3	TGTGCCAGCAGCTTAGCGTTGCAGGGTGCCACTGGAAACACCATATATTTT	CASSLALQGATGNTIYF
NA	TRBV11-2	NA	15	TRBJ1-5	TGTGCCAGCAGCCCGAGGGGGGGGCACAATCAGCCCCAGCATTTT	CASSPRGGHNQPQHF
TRBD1	TRBV19	many	15	TRBJ1-5	TGTGCCAGTAGTATTACAGGGGAGGGGAATCAGCCCCAGCATTTT	CASSITGEGNQPQHF
NA	TRBV6-6	many	11	TRBJ2-5	TGTGCCAGCACCCAGCAAGAGACCCAGTACTTC	CASTQQETQYF
NA	TRBV2	NA	13	TRBJ2-7	TGTGCCAGCATCGACCGTAAAACCTACGAGCAGTACTTC	CASIDRKTYEQYF
NA	TRBV29-1	NA	16	TRBJ1-1	TGCAGCGTTGAATACCCCCCAAGTGGGGGTTACACTGAAGCTTTCTTT	CSVEYPPSGGYTEAFF
NA	TRBV20-1	NA	12	TRBJ2-5	TGCAGTGCTAGTCCGGCGGTCTGGGAGCAGTACTTC	CSASPAVWEQYF
NA	TRBV25-1	NA	15	TRBJ1-1	TGTGCCAGCTCCCTGGGGGCAGGGGTGAACACTGAAGCTTTCTTT	CASSLGAGVNTEAFF
TRBD2	TRBV9	many	14	TRBJ2-5	TGTGCCAGCAGCAGTAGCGGGAGGAAGGAGACCCAGTACTTC	CASSSSGRKETQYF
NA	TRBV29-1	NA	9	TRBJ1-2	TGCAGCGTTGCGGCCGGCTACACCTTC	CSVAAGYTF
NA	TRBV7-8	NA	15	TRBJ2-7	TGTGCCAGCAGCTTCGGCGGGTCCCTTTCCTACGAGCAGTACTTC	CASSFGGSLSYEQYF
NA	TRBV6-6	few	13	TRBJ1-5	TGTGCCAGCAGTGAATGGGGGATTCAGCCCCAGCATTTT	CASSEWGIQPQHF
NA	TRBV25-1	NA	14	TRBJ1-5	TGTGCCGCAACTGCCACCAGTAGCAATCAGCCCCAGCATTTT	CAATATSSNQPQHF
TRBD1	TRBV10-2	once	17	TRBJ2-5	TGCGCCAGCAGCTTGCTTCCGGGACAGGGAACTGAAGAGACCCAGTACTTC	CASSLLPGQGTEETQYF
TRBD2	TRBV7-3	NA	15	TRBJ2-1	TGTGCCAGCAGCGAAGACGGGACTACCTACAATGAGCAGTTCTTC	CASSEDGTTYNEQFF
TRBD1	TRBV10-3	many	13	TRBJ1-2	TGTGCCATCAGGAGACAGGGTTCCGATGGCTACACCTTC	CAIRRQGSDGYTF
TRBD1	TRBV20-1	NA	13	TRBJ2-7	TGCAGTGCTGCCGGGACAGCTGCTTACGAGCAGTACTTC	CSAAGTAAYEQYF
TRBD1	TRBV7-2	NA	16	TRBJ1-2	TGTGCCAGCAGCTACCCGGGACAGGGACAGGGTTATGGCTACACCTTC	CASSYPGQGQGYGYTF
TRBD1	TRBV7-9	NA	16	TRBJ2-2	TGTGCCAGCAGCCTAATCCGGGACAGGGAAACCGGGGAGCTGTTTTTT	CASSLIRDRETGELFF
TRBD1	TRBV5-4	NA	14	TRBJ2-7	TGTGCCAGCAGCCATGGGACAGGAGACTACGAGCAGTACTTC	CASSHGTGDYEQYF
TRBD1	TRBV7-7	many	15	TRBJ2-2	TGTGCCAGCAGCTTAGGGCCTACAGGGGCCGGGGAGCTGTTTTTT	CASSLGPTGAGELFF
NA	TRBV7-8	NA	14	TRBJ2-2	TGTGCCAGCAGCTTAGTTATTAGCACCGGGGAGCTGTTTTTT	CASSLVISTGELFF
TRBD1	TRBV5-1	NA	16	TRBJ1-2	TGCGCCAGCAGCCCTGGACAGGGGACAGCAGTACGTGGCTACACCTTC	CASSPGQGTAVRGYTF
NA	TRBV14	once	15	TRBJ2-7	TGTGCCAGCAGCGTAGGAGGGGGCGGCTCCTACGAGCAGTACTTC	CASSVGGGGSYEQYF
TRBD1	TRBV29-1	NA	15	TRBJ2-7	TGCAGCGTTGAATATCCGGGACAGGGAGCCTACGAGCAGTACTTC	CSVEYPGQGAYEQYF
TRBD2	TRBV29-1	many	15	TRBJ2-5	TGCAGCGTTGAAGGGACTAGCCGCACTCAAGAGACCCAGTACTTC	CSVEGTSRTQETQYF
TRBD1	TRBV19	NA	16	TRBJ1-1	TGTGCCAGCAGCCACCGGGACAGGGGAAGGGGCACTGAAGCTTTCTTT	CASSHRDRGRGTEAFF
NA	TRBV29-1	many	11	TRBJ1-5	TGCAGCGTGGGGGACAATCAGCCCCAGCATTTT	CSVGDNQPQHF
NA	TRBV29-1	NA	13	TRBJ2-7	TGCAGCGTTGATGGGGCAGGGGTTCACGAGCAGTACTTC	CSVDGAGVHEQYF
TRBD1	TRBV15	NA	17	TRBJ2-6	TGTGCCACCAGCACCCGGACAGGGCGCTCTGGGGCCAACGTCCTGACTTTC	CATSTRTGRSGANVLTF
NA	TRBV7-8	many	14	TRBJ2-5	TGTGCCAGCAGCCTTCAGAGGGGGGAAGAGACCCAGTACTTC	CASSLQRGEETQYF
TRBD1	TRBV20-1	NA	17	TRBJ2-7	TGCAGTGCTAGCCGTCCGGCAGGGGGCTCTAGCTCCTACGAGCAGTACTTC	CSASRPAGGSSSYEQYF
NA	TRBV19	few	15	TRBJ1-4	TGTGCCAGTAGTATGTCCTCCAGGGGTAGGGAAAAACTGTTTTTT	CASSMSSRGREKLFF
NA	TRBV25-1	few	13	TRBJ1-1	TGTGCCAGCAGCCAAGCAGATGGGACTGAAGCTTTCTTT	CASSQADGTEAFF
NA	TRBV20-1	once	15	TRBJ1-2	TGCAGTGCTAACGTGCGGGCAGGGGCTAACTATGGCTACACCTTC	CSANVRAGANYGYTF
TRBD1	TRBV7-4	NA	18	TRBJ2-7	TGTGCCAGCAGCTTAGCCGCAGGGGGCATGGGGTTTGAGTACGAGCAGTACTTC	CASSLAAGGMGFEYEQYF
NA	TRBV7-9	NA	20	TRBJ2-5	TGTGCCAGCAGCTTCCCGGGCAGGCCAACCAATCGTGGCGGGGAAGAGACCCAGTACTTC	CASSFPGRPTNRGGEETQYF
NA	TRBV12-3/TRBV12-4	NA	14	TRBJ1-1	TGTGCCAGCAGTTTAATTCGCAAGAACACTGAAGCTTTCTTT	CASSLIRKNTEAFF
NA	TRBV6-5	NA	16	TRBJ1-4	TGTGCCAGCAGTCGCCGGAGGGAGGGAGTGGATGAAAAACTGTTTTTT	CASSRRREGVDEKLFF
NA	TRBV29-1	NA	11	TRBJ1-2	TGCAGCGTTGGGGGGCAGGGGACGTACACCTTC	CSVGGQGTYTF
NA	TRBV6-5	NA	14	TRBJ2-7	TGTGCCAGCAGTTACTCGTCGGGAGCAAACGAGCAGTACTTC	CASSYSSGANEQYF
NA	TRBV2	NA	14	TRBJ2-7	TGTGCCAGCAGTGAAGCGCCCAATTCCTACGAGCAGTACTTC	CASSEAPNSYEQYF
NA	TRBV7-9	NA	12	TRBJ2-7	TGTGCCAGCAGCCAACCTCTTTCCGAGCAGTACTTC	CASSQPLSEQYF